This T cell receptor beta chain is from a study of T cell repertoires in cytomegalovirus infection. Study at large: The study used recently identified HLA-C-restricted and well-studied HLA-B-restricted CMV epitopes. Matching HLA type, along with CMV infection, was indicated by public TCR beta signatures. Study-level results: Identification of carriers of CMV plus the relevant HLA was achieved through cumulative public TCR beta family frequency. CMV-specific TCR beta clonotypes restricted by HLA-C dominated the ex vivo response.

V was shortened by 6 bases and J by 4 bases, with 15 bases between the two germline ends. Germline lookup yields CDR1 SEHNR and CDR2 FQNEAQ (reference sequence). The CDR3 extends over 14 amino acids. One entry per CDR3 protein, called by TCRdb with MiXCR from the reads. The sample includes tens of thousands of distinct CDR3 sequences, approximately 20% of them seen just once. Concerning this clonotype itself: Its antigen is as yet unknown.

The V gene is TRBV7-9, the J gene TRBJ1-1; D is unclear. The input for sequencing was CD8+ T cells from cultured PBMCs, taken from culture after CMV antigen stimulation. The origin of this receptor is a human donor in good health (CMV status not recorded). Some clones in this sample may be carry-over from other donors' samples. CDR3 protein: CASRPPVASTEAFF. CDR3 sequence (DNA): TGTGCCAGCAGACCTCCGGTAGCGTCCACTGAAGCTTTCTTT.